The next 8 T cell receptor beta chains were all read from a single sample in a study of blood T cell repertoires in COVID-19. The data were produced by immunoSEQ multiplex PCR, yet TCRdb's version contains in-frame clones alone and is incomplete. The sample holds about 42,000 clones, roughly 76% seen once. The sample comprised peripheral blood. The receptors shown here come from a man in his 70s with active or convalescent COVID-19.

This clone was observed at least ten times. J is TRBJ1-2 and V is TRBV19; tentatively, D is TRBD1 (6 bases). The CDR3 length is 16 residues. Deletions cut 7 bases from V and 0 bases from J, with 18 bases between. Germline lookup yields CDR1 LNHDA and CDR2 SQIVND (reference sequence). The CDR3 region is CASNDFSGAANYGYTF. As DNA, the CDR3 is TGTGCCAGTAATGATTTCTCAGGGGCAGCTAACTATGGCTACACCTTC.

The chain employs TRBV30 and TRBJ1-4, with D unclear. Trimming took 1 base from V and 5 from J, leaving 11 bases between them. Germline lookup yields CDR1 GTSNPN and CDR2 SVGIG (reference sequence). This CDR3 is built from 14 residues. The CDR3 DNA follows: TGTGCCTGGAGTGAGAGCTCAAGCAATGAAAAACTGTTTTTT. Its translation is CAWSESSSNEKLFF.

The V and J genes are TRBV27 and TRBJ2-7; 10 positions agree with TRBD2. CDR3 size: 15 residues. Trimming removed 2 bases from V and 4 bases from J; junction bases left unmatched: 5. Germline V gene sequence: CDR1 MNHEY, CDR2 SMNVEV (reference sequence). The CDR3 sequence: CASSLVSGGPYEQYF. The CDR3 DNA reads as TGTGCCAGCAGTTTAGTTAGCGGGGGGCCATACGAGCAGTACTTC.

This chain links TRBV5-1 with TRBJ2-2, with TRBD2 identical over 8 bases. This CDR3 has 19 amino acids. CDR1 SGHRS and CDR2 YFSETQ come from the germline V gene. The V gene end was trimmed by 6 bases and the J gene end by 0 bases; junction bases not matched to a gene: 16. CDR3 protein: CASTEFRPGLGTNTGELFF. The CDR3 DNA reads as TGCGCCAGCACCGAATTCCGGCCGGGACTAGGTACGAACACCGGGGAGCTGTTTTTT.

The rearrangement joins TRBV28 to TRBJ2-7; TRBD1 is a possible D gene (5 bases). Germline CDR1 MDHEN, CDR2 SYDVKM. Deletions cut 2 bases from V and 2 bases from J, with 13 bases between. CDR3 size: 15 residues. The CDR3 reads CASSLGAVNTYEQYF. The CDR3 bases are TGTGCCAGCAGTTTAGGGGCAGTAAACACCTACGAGCAGTACTTC.

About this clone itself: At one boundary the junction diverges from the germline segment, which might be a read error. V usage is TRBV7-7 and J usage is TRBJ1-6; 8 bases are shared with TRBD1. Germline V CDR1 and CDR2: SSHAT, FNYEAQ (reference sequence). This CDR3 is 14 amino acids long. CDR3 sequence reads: CASSQTGDNSPLHF. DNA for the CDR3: TGTGCTAGCAGCCAGACAGGGGATAATTCACCCCTCCACTTT. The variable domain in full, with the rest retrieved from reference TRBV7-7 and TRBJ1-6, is GAGVSQSPRYKVTKRGQDVTLRCDPISSHATLYWYQQALGQGPEFLTYFNYEAQPDKSGLPSDRFSAERPEGSISTLTIQRTEQRDSAMYRCASSQTGDNSPLHFGNGTRLTVT.

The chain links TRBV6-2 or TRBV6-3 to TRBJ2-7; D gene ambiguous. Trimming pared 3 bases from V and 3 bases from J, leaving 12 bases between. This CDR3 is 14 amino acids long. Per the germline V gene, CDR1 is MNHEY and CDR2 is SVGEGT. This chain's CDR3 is CASSYEAGFYEQYF. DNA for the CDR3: TGTGCCAGCAGTTATGAGGCCGGATTCTACGAGCAGTACTTC.

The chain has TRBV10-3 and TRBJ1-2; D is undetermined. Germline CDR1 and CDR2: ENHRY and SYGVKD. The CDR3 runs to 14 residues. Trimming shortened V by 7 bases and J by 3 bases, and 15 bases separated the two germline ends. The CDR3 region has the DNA TGTGCCATCAACGGAGGGTCCGGCGACTATGGCTACACCTTC. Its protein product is CAINGGSGDYGYTF.